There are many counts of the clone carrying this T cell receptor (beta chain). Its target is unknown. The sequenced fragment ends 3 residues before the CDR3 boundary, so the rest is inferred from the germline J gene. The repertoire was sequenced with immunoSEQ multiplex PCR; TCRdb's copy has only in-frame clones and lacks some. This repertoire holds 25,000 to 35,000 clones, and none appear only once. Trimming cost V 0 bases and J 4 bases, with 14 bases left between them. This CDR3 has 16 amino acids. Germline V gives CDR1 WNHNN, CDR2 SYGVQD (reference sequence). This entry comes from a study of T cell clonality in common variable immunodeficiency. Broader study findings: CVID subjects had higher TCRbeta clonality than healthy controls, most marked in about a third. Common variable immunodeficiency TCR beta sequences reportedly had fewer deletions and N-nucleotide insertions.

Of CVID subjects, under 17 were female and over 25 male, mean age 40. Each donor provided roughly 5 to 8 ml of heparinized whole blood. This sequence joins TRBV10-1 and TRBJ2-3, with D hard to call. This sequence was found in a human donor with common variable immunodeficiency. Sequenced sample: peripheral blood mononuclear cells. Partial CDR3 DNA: TGCGCCAGCAGTGAGTCGGTGGCAGGCAAGCCAGATACG. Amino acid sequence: CASSESVAGKPDT. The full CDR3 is CASSESVAGKPDTQYF.